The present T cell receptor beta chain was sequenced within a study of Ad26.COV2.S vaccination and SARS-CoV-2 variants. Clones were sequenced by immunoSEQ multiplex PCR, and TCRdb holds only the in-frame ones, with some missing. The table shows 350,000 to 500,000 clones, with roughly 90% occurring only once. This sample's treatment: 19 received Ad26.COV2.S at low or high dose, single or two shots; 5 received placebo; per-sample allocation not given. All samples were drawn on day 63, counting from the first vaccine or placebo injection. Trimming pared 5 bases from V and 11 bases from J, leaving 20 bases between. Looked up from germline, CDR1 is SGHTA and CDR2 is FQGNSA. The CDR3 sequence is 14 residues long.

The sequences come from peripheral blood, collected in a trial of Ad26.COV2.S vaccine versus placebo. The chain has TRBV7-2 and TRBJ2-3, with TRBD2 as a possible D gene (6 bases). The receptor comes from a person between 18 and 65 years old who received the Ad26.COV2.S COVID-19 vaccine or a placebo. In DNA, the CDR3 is TGTGCCAGCAGCCAGCAAACTAGCCCTACTGGGCAGTATTTT. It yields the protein CASSQQTSPTGQYF.